The 17 T cell receptor beta chains reported below all come from one sample, sequenced in a study of blood T cell repertoires in COVID-19. Measured with immunoSEQ multiplex PCR; TCRdb has only the in-frame clones, and not every one. The data show roughly 110,000 clones, with 71% seen just once and roughly 0.9% held by the top ten. Sequenced input: peripheral blood. The receptors were gathered from a human donor with acute or convalescent COVID-19. The donor label of this sample is uncertain.

This clone was detected once. This chain uses TRBV18 with TRBJ2-2, with TRBD2 as a possible D gene (5 bases). The CDR3 has 15 residues. V was clipped by 3 bases and J by 3 bases, with 11 bases between them. Germline assignment: CDR1 KGHSH and CDR2 LQKENI. The CDR3 protein is CASSPRTRDTGELFF. DNA for the CDR3: TGTGCCAGCTCACCCCGGACTCGGGACACCGGGGAGCTGTTTTTT.

V usage is TRBV7-9 and J usage is TRBJ1-4; 9 positions match TRBD1. Losses at the gene ends were 5 bases for V and 8 bases for J; bases not matched to a gene: 3. The germline gives CDR1 SEHNR, CDR2 FQNEAQ (reference sequence). The CDR3 is made up of 13 amino acids. In nucleotides, the CDR3 is TGTGCCAGCAGCGAGGGACAGGGAGAAAAACTGTTTTTT. Its protein is CASSEGQGEKLFF.

This clone came up a few times. J is TRBJ2-5 and V is TRBV3-1 (or the pseudogene TRBV3-2); 10 bases agree with TRBD2. This CDR3 region has 15 residues. CDR1 and CDR2 from the germline V gene are LGHDT and YNNKEL (reference sequence). The ends lost 6 bases at V and 5 bases at J; junction bases unmatched: 9. The CDR3 nucleotides are TGTGCCAGCAGACCGAGCGGGGGGGCCTTGGAGACCCAGTACTTC. Translating gives CASRPSGGALETQYF.

The V and J genes are TRBV7-6 and TRBJ2-7; possibly TRBD1 for D (5 bases). This CDR3 spans 12 amino acids. V shed 4 bases and J shed 6 bases, with 10 bases lying between them. The germline CDR1 and CDR2 sequences are SGHVS and FNYEAQ. In DNA, the CDR3 is TGTGCCAGCAGCTCCCAGGGTTCCGAGCAGTACTTC. Translated: CASSSQGSEQYF.

This rearrangement joins TRBV6-5 to TRBJ2-1, with 7 bases aligning to TRBD1. This CDR3 is built from 15 residues. After removal of 10 bases from V and 0 bases from J, the junction contained 9 bases not matched to a gene. From germline, CDR1 is MNHEY and CDR2 SVGAGI. Here the CDR3 DNA reads TGTGCCACCGCCCTGGACAGGAGCTCCTACAATGAGCAGTTCTTC. It is translated as CATALDRSSYNEQFF.

This chain connects TRBV30 to TRBJ1-1; D not resolved. Germline lookup yields CDR1 GTSNPN and CDR2 SVGIG (reference sequence). V was cut by 0 bases and J by 2 bases, with 7 bases left in between. The CDR3 length is 13 residues. CDR3 residues: CAWSVIKNTEAFF. The CDR3 nucleotides read TGTGCCTGGAGTGTAATTAAAAACACTGAAGCTTTCTTT. Full variable domain (remainder filled in from reference TRBV30 and TRBJ1-1): SQTIHQWPATLVQPVGSPLSLECTVEGTSNPNLYWYRQAAGRGLQLLFYSVGIGQISSEVPQNLSASRPQDRQFILSSKKLLLSDSGFYLCAWSVIKNTEAFFGQGTRLTVV.

The rearrangement links TRBV28 to TRBJ1-6, with TRBD1 identical over 8 bases. This CDR3 has 17 residues. With V trimmed by 3 bases and J by 7 bases, 11 bases remained unmatched. Germline lookup yields CDR1 MDHEN and CDR2 SYDVKM. CDR3 DNA sequence: TGTGCCAGCAGTTTTAGCCCCGGATGGACAGGGAATTCACCCCTCCACTTT. It yields the protein CASSFSPGWTGNSPLHF. Supplemented by reference TRBV28 and TRBJ1-6, the full variable domain reads DVKVTQSSRYLVKRTGEKVFLECVQDMDHENMFWYRQDPGLGLRLIYFSYDVKMKEKGDIPEGYSVSREKKERFSLILESASTNQTSMYLCASSFSPGWTGNSPLHFGNGTRLTVT.

The chain has TRBV2 and TRBJ2-1; the match to TRBD2 covers 13 bases. Germline V gene sequence: CDR1 SNHLY, CDR2 FYNNEI. The CDR3 covers 16 residues. V shed 4 bases, J shed 6 bases, and the junction held 6 bases outside the gene matches. This CDR3 is CASSADTSGGANEQFF. CDR3 nucleotides: TGTGCCAGCAGTGCTGACACTAGCGGGGGGGCCAATGAGCAGTTCTTC. Variable domain in full (rest from reference TRBV2 and TRBJ2-1): EPEVTQTPSHQVTQMGQEVILRCVPISNHLYFYWYRQILGQKVEFLVSFYNNEISEKSEIFDDQFSVERPDGSNFTLKIRSTKLEDSAMYFCASSADTSGGANEQFFGPGTRLTVL.

The chain joins TRBV3-1 (or the pseudogene TRBV3-2) to TRBJ2-4; possibly TRBD1 for D (5 bases). The CDR3 has 18 residues. Germline assignment: CDR1 LGHDT and CDR2 YNNKEL (reference sequence). V was cut by 0 bases and J by 0 bases, with 15 bases left in between. The CDR3 DNA reads as TGTGCCAGCAGCCAAGATCCACAGGCTATCAGAGCCAAAAACATTCAGTACTTC. It codes for CASSQDPQAIRAKNIQYF.

V is TRBV28 and J is TRBJ1-4; D perhaps matches TRBD1 (6 bases). Trimming removed 6 bases at V and 2 bases at J, with 10 bases between. The CDR3 is 14 amino acids. CDR1 is MDHEN and CDR2 is SYDVKM in the germline V gene. CDR3 bases: TGTGCCAGCAGGGCGGGGGGCACTAATGAAAAACTGTTTTTT. Protein product: CASRAGGTNEKLFF.

V usage is TRBV7-8 and J usage is TRBJ1-5; D gene unclear. Germline V lookup: CDR1 SGHVS, CDR2 FQNEAQ. Trimming took off 4 bases at V and 0 bases at J, with 7 bases between the two ends. The CDR3 is made up of 14 amino acids. This chain's CDR3 is CASSYLFSNQPQHF. The CDR3 coding sequence is TGTGCCAGCAGCTATCTATTTAGCAATCAGCCCCAGCATTTT.

This rearrangement joins TRBV5-1 to TRBJ1-1; 9 bases line up with TRBD1. The CDR3 covers 15 residues. CDR1 is SGHRS, CDR2 YFSETQ, per germline. V dropped 4 bases and J dropped 5; count of bases not matched to a gene: 9. The DNA for the CDR3 is TGCGCCAGCAGCGGGTTGGGACAGGGAGGAACTGAAGCTTTCTTT. Translating it yields CASSGLGQGGTEAFF.

This chain links TRBV24-1 with TRBJ2-1; D may be TRBD2 (5 bases). The V and J ends lost 5 bases and 7 bases respectively, with 14 bases between them. The CDR3 is 14 amino acids. Germline CDR1 and CDR2: KGHDR and SFDVKD. This CDR3 reads CATSVNLPGNEQFF. The CDR3 DNA reads as TGTGCCACCAGTGTCAACCTACCGGGGAATGAGCAGTTCTTC.

This chain connects TRBV4-1 to TRBJ1-2; 10 bases are a match to TRBD1. V trimming: 4 bases; J trimming: 0 bases; junction bases outside the gene matches: 2. The CDR3 sequence is 15 residues long. Germline loops: CDR1 MGHRA, CDR2 YSYEKL. The CDR3 DNA follows: TGCGCCAGCAGCCCCGGACAGGGGGCTAACTATGGCTACACCTTC. It codes for CASSPGQGANYGYTF.

The chain links TRBV7-6 to TRBJ2-5, with 9 positions matching TRBD2. With 5 bases clipped from V and 4 bases from J, the junction kept 8 bases outside the gene matches. The CDR3 has 15 residues. The germline gives CDR1 SGHVS, CDR2 FNYEAQ. The CDR3 is CASSPIAGVGETQYF. Written as DNA, the CDR3 is TGTGCCAGCAGCCCCATAGCGGGGGTTGGAGAGACCCAGTACTTC.

This CDR3 is CASRGGTGWIAFF. CDR3 nucleotide sequence: TGTGCCAGCCGCGGGGGGACAGGGTGGATAGCTTTCTTT. The chain links TRBV6-5 to TRBJ1-1, with TRBD1 matching 9 bases. CDR3 size: 13 residues. Germline values: CDR1 MNHEY, CDR2 SVGAGI. Trimming at V came to 8 bases and at J to 10 bases, leaving 11 bases not matched to a gene.

The CDR3 sequence: CSVVLSPGMDEKLFF. CDR3 in DNA: TGCAGCGTTGTTTTATCGCCAGGGATGGATGAAAAACTGTTTTTT. This chain joins TRBV29-1 and TRBJ1-4, with D possibly TRBD1 on 5 matching bases. Between the trimmed V and J ends, which lost 4 bases and 6 bases, there was a span of 18 bases. The CDR3 is 15 amino acids. CDR1 is SQVTM, CDR2 ANQGSEA, per germline.